This T cell receptor (beta chain) was sequenced during a study of T cells in Graves' hyperthyroidism and ophthalmopathy. Study findings and constraints: Most expanded thyroid clonotypes above 0.001 also appeared in blood.

This clonotype was seen a few times. Its specificity is unknown. Diagnosing involved the use of clinical symptoms, serum thyroxine and TRAb, thyroid ultrasound and orbital computed tomography. Amplified TCR beta CDR3 regions came from RNA transcripts. With the HTBI primer set, the TCR CDR3 went through a first round of RT-PCR. TCRdb redid the calling of the multiplex PCR reads with MiXCR, one entry per CDR3 protein. There are hundreds of thousands of distinct CDR3 sequences in the sample; roughly 15% occur only once, and about 13% lies in the top ten. Sequences were obtained from blood. This receptor was obtained from a man between 18 and 29 years old with Graves' ophthalmopathy.

The CDR3, as DNA: TGCGCCAGCAGCTTGGCTGGGGGTACCTACTCCTACAATGAGCAGTTCTTC. It specifies CASSLAGGTYSYNEQFF. This chain uses TRBV5-1 with TRBJ2-1; D possibly uses TRBD1 or TRBD2 (5 bases each). The CDR3 runs 17 residues. Germline lookup yields CDR1 SGHRS and CDR2 YFSETQ. Deletions cut 0 bases from V and 0 bases from J, with 13 bases between.